The 25 T cell receptor beta chains below were found in one sample sequenced in a study of T cells in Graves' hyperthyroidism and ophthalmopathy (dated by TCRdb to about 2019). Library creation used multiplex PCR. Reads for this sample came from an Illumina HiSeq 2000. The TCR beta CDR3 regions were amplified from RNA transcripts. For the first round of RT-PCR on the TCR CDR3, the HTBI primer set was used together with the Qiagen OneStep RT-PCR kit. TCRdb reworked the public reads: Q25 trimming with fastp, MiXCR clone assembly, productive beta chains retained. Rows merge per CDR3 protein into single entries with the most common DNA and genes. In this sample the table shows 490,000 or so distinct CDR3 sequences, 15% to 20% of which occur a single time. The ten largest clones add up to approximately 48% of the sample. What was sequenced was blood. The receptors were sampled from a man aged 35 to 55 with Graves' ophthalmopathy.

There are many counts of this clonotype. J is TRBJ1-1 and V is TRBV11-2; D uncertain. V was trimmed by 2 bases and J by 3 bases, leaving 10 bases between them. This CDR3 is 14 amino acids long. Germline V gene data show CDR1 as SGHAT and CDR2 as FQNNGV. The CDR3: CASSLQSGYTEAFF. CDR3 nucleotides: TGTGCCAGCAGCTTACAATCAGGTTACACTGAAGCTTTCTTT.

With respect to this clonotype: In this CDR3 the conserved last residue, phenylalanine or tryptophan, is missing, so a read error is likely. The chain links TRBV7-8 to TRBJ2-6, with 7 bases identical to TRBD1. CDR1 is SGHVS and CDR2 is FQNEAQ in the germline V gene. This CDR3 contains 15 residues. V lost 5 bases to trimming and J lost 2 bases; unmatched junction nucleotides: 3. The CDR3 nucleotides are TGTGCCAGCAGCAGACAGGGAGCTGGGGCCAACGTCCTGACTTCC. Its translation is CASSRQGAGANVLTS.

This chain uses TRBV7-3 with TRBJ1-3; no firm D call. CDR1 is SGHTA and CDR2 is FQGTGA in the germline V gene. Trimming cost V 4 bases and J 3 bases, with 7 bases left between them. The length of the CDR3 is 13 residues. CDR3 bases: TGTGCCAGCAGCTCCGAACTTGGAAACACCATATATTTT. Translating it yields CASSSELGNTIYF.

The V and J genes are TRBV30 and TRBJ1-5; 7 bases line up with TRBD1. With 0 bases clipped from V and 4 bases from J, the junction kept 9 bases outside the gene matches. From germline, CDR1 is GTSNPN and CDR2 SVGIG (reference sequence). This CDR3 has 16 residues. The CDR3 DNA reads TGTGCCTGGAGTGTAAGTGGGTCAGGGGGGAATCAGCCCCAGCATTTT. Amino acids: CAWSVSGSGGNQPQHF.

With regard to this clonotype: Because it lacks the conserved phenylalanine or tryptophan at the end, this CDR3 is likely a read error. The chain links TRBV12-3 or TRBV12-4 to TRBJ1-5; unclear D gene. Trimming left V 3 bases short and J 4 bases short, with 7 bases between. CDR3 length equals 13 residues. The CDR3, as DNA: TGTGCCAGCAGTTTGACGGGAAATCAGCCCCAGCATTTG. Protein product: CASSLTGNQPQHL.

The CDR3 here is CASSETRTGEGHF. CDR3 in DNA: TGTGCCAGCTCTGAAACACGGACAGGGGAAGGGCATTTT. This chain links TRBV18 with TRBJ1-5; 9 positions match TRBD1. The J segment lost 15 bases and the V segment lost 6 bases, leaving 12 bases of the junction unmatched. The CDR3 is 13 amino acids. Germline lookup yields CDR1 KGHSH and CDR2 LQKENI.

The rearrangement uses TRBV6-2 or TRBV6-3 and TRBJ1-2; no firm D call. Trimming removed 6 bases from V and 2 bases from J, with 13 bases in between. The V gene's germline CDR1 is MNHEY and CDR2 SVGEGT. There are 14 residues in the CDR3. CDR3 nucleotides: TGTGCCAGCAGCGCGACGGTGATAAACTATGGCTACACCTTC. Residues: CASSATVINYGYTF.

This clonotype was recorded at least ten times. The CDR3 DNA reads TGTGCCAGCTCACCTAGGGACAGGGAATGGGATCAGCCCCAGCATTTT. Encoded protein: CASSPRDREWDQPQHF. The genes are TRBV18 and TRBJ1-5, with 9 bases identical to TRBD1. The CDR3 runs 16 residues. CDR1 KGHSH and CDR2 LQKENI come from the germline V gene. Losses at the gene ends were 3 bases for V and 5 bases for J; bases not matched to a gene: 8.

This clonotype was detected ten times or more. V and J are TRBV3-1 and TRBJ1-5; 8 bases map to TRBD1. Germline V lookup: CDR1 LGHDT, CDR2 YNNKEL (reference sequence). J gave up 6 bases and V 2 bases, and 3 bases lay outside the gene matches. This CDR3 has 14 amino acids. CDR3 loop: CASSQYGQGQPQHF. CDR3 DNA: TGTGCCAGCAGCCAATATGGACAGGGTCAGCCCCAGCATTTT. Full variable domain (remainder filled in from reference TRBV3-1 and TRBJ1-5): DTAVSQTPKYLVTQMGNDKSIKCEQNLGHDTMYWYKQDSKKFLKIMFSYNNKELIINETVPNRFSPKSPDKAHLNLHINSLELGDSAVYFCASSQYGQGQPQHFGDGTRLSIL.

The chain uses TRBV7-9 and TRBJ2-1; 13 bases align to TRBD2. The CDR3 totals 16 residues. Losses at the gene ends were 1 base for V and 6 bases for J; bases not matched to a gene: 3. Germline CDR1 reads SEHNR; CDR2 reads FQNEAQ (reference sequence). CDR3 in amino acids: CASSLERLAGGNEQFF. The CDR3 nucleotides are TGTGCCAGCAGCTTAGAGAGACTAGCGGGAGGCAATGAGCAGTTCTTC.

The chain combines TRBV20-1 with TRBJ1-2; D unclear. Germline values: CDR1 DFQATT, CDR2 SNEGSKA (reference sequence). Trimming removed 0 bases from V and 2 bases from J, with 10 bases in between. This CDR3 is built from 14 residues. The CDR3 DNA sequence: TGCAGTGCTAGAGATCCCGGAGGAAACTATGGCTACACCTTC. The encoded protein is CSARDPGGNYGYTF.

CDR3 in amino acids: CAIIPGQGNSPLHF. The CDR3 bases are TGTGCCATAATCCCGGGACAGGGAAATTCACCCCTCCACTTT. This rearrangement joins TRBV6-1 to TRBJ1-6; 9 nucleotides match TRBD1. The CDR3 sequence is 14 residues long. Per the germline V gene, CDR1 is MNHNS and CDR2 is SASEGT. V trimming: 10 bases; J trimming: 7 bases; junction bases outside the gene matches: 8.

Concerning this clonotype: This clone may be a read error of a much larger clone one base away. The chain has TRBV2 and TRBJ2-1; D may be TRBD1 (6 bases). With 5 bases removed from V and 10 bases from J, the gap between germline ends came to 18 bases. This CDR3 comprises 14 residues. Per the germline V gene, CDR1 is SNHLY and CDR2 is FYNNEI. CDR3 amino acids: CASSTGTLPNEQFF. CDR3 sequence (DNA): TGTGCCAGCAGTACCGGGACACTCCCCAACGAGCAGTTCTTC.

This clonotype was seen more than once but under ten times. The chain links TRBV20-1 to TRBJ2-3; D is tentatively TRBD1 or TRBD2 (5 bases each). In germline, CDR1 is DFQATT, CDR2 SNEGSKA (reference sequence). The CDR3 has 15 amino acids. V lost 4 bases, J lost 1 base, and 15 bases lay in between. The CDR3 loop reads CSATRAGIGTDTQYF. The CDR3 coding sequence is TGCAGTGCTACCAGGGCCGGGATCGGCACAGATACGCAGTATTTT.

This clonotype occurred a few times. The V gene is TRBV27, the J gene TRBJ1-1; tentative D call: TRBD1 (6 bases). CDR3 length: 16 residues. Germline V CDR1 and CDR2: MNHEY, SMNVEV (reference sequence). V was clipped by 5 bases and J by 1 base, with 17 bases between them. Here the CDR3 reads CASSPPHRAPNTEAFF. CDR3 nucleotides: TGTGCCAGCAGTCCGCCACACAGGGCCCCGAACACTGAAGCTTTCTTT.

This clonotype was counted many times. The genes are TRBV3-1 and TRBJ1-1, with D unclear. Trimming removed 3 bases from V and 1 base from J, with 9 bases in between. This CDR3 contains 14 residues. Germline assignment: CDR1 LGHDT and CDR2 YNNKEL (reference sequence). The CDR3 spells CASSHLQPNTEAFF. The DNA of the CDR3 is TGTGCCAGCAGCCATTTACAGCCGAACACTGAAGCTTTCTTT.

The chain links TRBV4-3 to TRBJ2-7; 10 bases line up with TRBD1. The CDR3 consists of 14 residues. V lost 2 bases to trimming and J lost 3 bases; unmatched junction nucleotides: 1. From germline, CDR1 is LGHNA and CDR2 YSLEER. The CDR3 sequence: CASSQRTGGYEQYF. CDR3 in DNA: TGCGCCAGCAGCCAAAGGACAGGGGGCTACGAGCAGTACTTC.

V usage is TRBV6-1 and J usage is TRBJ2-1; 8 nucleotides align to TRBD2. The V gene's germline CDR1 is MNHNS and CDR2 SASEGT. This CDR3 region has 18 residues. The ends lost 4 bases at V and 2 bases at J; junction bases unmatched: 13. The DNA of the CDR3 is TGTGCCAGCAGTGGGGCGGGGGGACATCTCGAGGCCTACAATGAGCAGTTCTTC. Translated, it gives CASSGAGGHLEAYNEQFF.

This clonotype was counted only a few times. The gene calls are TRBV13 and TRBJ2-5, with D perhaps assigned TRBD1 or TRBD2 (5 bases each). Germline V CDR1 and CDR2: PRHDT, FYEKMQ (reference sequence). V was pared by 0 bases and J by 2 bases, with 10 bases between. The CDR3 is made up of 15 amino acids. The CDR3 spells CASSLGGGVQETQYF. The CDR3 DNA sequence: TGTGCCAGCAGCTTAGGTGGGGGAGTTCAAGAGACCCAGTACTTC.

This clonotype came up many times. The chain has TRBV20-1 and TRBJ2-1; D uncertain. Germline CDR1 and CDR2: DFQATT and SNEGSKA (reference sequence). Trimming removed 5 bases from V and 0 bases from J, with 8 bases in between. The CDR3 length is 13 residues. CDR3 nucleotides: TGCAGTGCTCGAACGGGCTCCTACAATGAGCAGTTCTTC. As protein: CSARTGSYNEQFF.

V usage is TRBV28 and J usage is TRBJ2-7, with unresolved D. V gave up 6 bases and J gave up 2 bases, with 14 bases separating them. CDR3 length: 14 residues. The germline CDR1 and CDR2 sequences are MDHEN and SYDVKM. The CDR3 here is CASSLVGEAYEQYF. DNA for the CDR3: TGTGCCAGCAGCTTGGTCGGCGAAGCCTACGAGCAGTACTTC. Looking up the rest from reference TRBV28 and TRBJ2-7 gives the full variable domain: DVKVTQSSRYLVKRTGEKVFLECVQDMDHENMFWYRQDPGLGLRLIYFSYDVKMKEKGDIPEGYSVSREKKERFSLILESASTNQTSMYLCASSLVGEAYEQYFGPGTRLTVT.

This clonotype has a count of ten or more. V is TRBV11-2 and J is TRBJ2-3; D gene unclear. The CDR3 consists of 13 residues. The V end lost 5 bases, the J end lost 6 bases, and 12 bases lay between the germline ends. The germline V gene encodes CDR1 SGHAT and CDR2 FQNNGV. CDR3 nucleotide sequence: TGTGCCAGCAGCCCCCGGGTGTTGGATACGCAGTATTTT. Its protein is CASSPRVLDTQYF.

This clonotype was seen ten or more times. J is TRBJ2-1 and V is TRBV28; 10 bases map to TRBD2. Germline CDR1 and CDR2: MDHEN and SYDVKM. The CDR3 spans 15 residues. Trimming removed 8 bases from V and 1 base from J; junction bases left unmatched: 5. The CDR3 is CASLSSGRSYNEQFF. In nucleotides, the CDR3 is TGTGCCAGCCTCTCTAGCGGGAGATCCTACAATGAGCAGTTCTTC.

In this sample, this clonotype turned up many times. The V and J genes are TRBV10-2 and TRBJ2-5; D perhaps matches TRBD2 (5 bases). Germline values: CDR1 WSHSY, CDR2 SAAADI. The CDR3 extends over 14 amino acids. V was trimmed by 6 bases and J by 5 bases, leaving 16 bases between them. The CDR3 loop reads CASSDPGSAETQYF. In DNA form, the CDR3 reads TGCGCCAGCAGCGATCCGGGTAGCGCGGAGACCCAGTACTTC.

This chain connects TRBV7-3 to TRBJ2-3; TRBD1 matches 10 bases. There are 20 residues in the CDR3. The germline V gene has CDR1 SGHTA and CDR2 FQGTGA. The J segment lost 3 bases and the V segment lost 5 bases, leaving 20 bases of the junction unmatched. The CDR3 DNA sequence: TGTGCCAGCAGCCCCCAGCCGGGACAGGGGCCTATGGTGGGGACAGATACGCAGTATTTT. Translation: CASSPQPGQGPMVGTDTQYF. Full variable domain (missing parts from reference TRBV7-3 and TRBJ2-3): GAGVSQTPSNKVTEKGKYVELRCDPISGHTALYWYRQSLGQGPEFLIYFQGTGAADDSGLPNDRFFAVRPEGSVSTLKIQRTERGDSAVYLCASSPQPGQGPMVGTDTQYFGPGTRLTVL.